This T cell receptor (beta chain) was retrieved from a study of beta chain features in type 1 diabetes (dated by TCRdb to the late 2010s). Study-level background: Mean age, gender distribution, total cell number and subset yield did not differ between patients and healthy donors. Regulatory and stem cell-like memory subsets were obtained from only 8 patients and roughly eight healthy donors, while naive and central memory subsets were obtained from all 30 or so donors. In the study, TCRB repertoires of sorted circulating CD4+ T cell subsets from recently diagnosed type 1 diabetes patients were compared with those of matched healthy donors. Across all samples, fewer than 110,000,000 sorted cells were examined, and cell number per subset correlated strongly with RNA yield. General study outcomes and caveats: PCR might favor shorter templates, but patient and control samples were amplified and corrected together, so any skew would affect both groups equally. Fewer insertions and more nucleotide deletions at VDJ recombination sites were observed in patients with type 1 diabetes, implying thymic rearrangement abnormalities. Because small numbers of individuals were included in the HLA sub-analyses, any influence of HLA type on TCRB rearrangement was left unresolved. Sequencing cDNA rather than genomic DNA could over-represent highly expressing activated cells, although activation and CD3 levels did not differ between groups. Naive, central memory and regulatory TCRB repertoires appeared to be more similar among patients than among healthy donors. Type 1 diabetes patients showed a moderate but significant shortening of TCRB CDR3 length in all four CD4+ subsets.

Each donor gave one peripheral blood draw, approximately 0.11 L on average, collected into heparinised tubes. Using a panel that included CD45RO, CCR7, CD25, CD127, CD95 and CD27, naive, central memory, regulatory and stem cell-like memory CD4+ T cells were sorted on a BD FACSAria II. All sorted populations exceeded 98% purity. PBMCs were separated immediately by Lymphoprep density gradient centrifugation and were stained directly, without being cultured. To minimize batch effects, samples were stained and sorted in pairs, one healthy donor with one patient per experiment. The cysteine opens and the phenylalanine closes a CDR3 of 16 amino acids. The CDR3 DNA has 48 bases and is translated from base 1. CDR1 and CDR2, looked up from the germline V gene, are SGHAT and FQNNGV. V is pruned by 4 bases and J by 3 bases, leaving 6 bases of the junction without a gene match. The High Capacity cDNA Reverse Transcription Kit was used to reverse transcribe all of the isolated RNA, meaning that expressed TCRB transcripts were what got sequenced. Deep immunoSEQ sequencing was applied to naive, central memory and regulatory T cell samples, giving an average of roughly 3.5 million total reads per sample. Sorted cells were lysed in RLT buffer and RNA was extracted with DNase-treated RNeasy Micro or Mini kits, depending on cell number. To prevent cross-contamination, every cell subset was processed on its own, while patient and healthy donor samples were processed together. The immunoSEQ multiplex PCR was used to amplify TCRB sequences from cDNA, generating 87-bp fragments that spanned the CDR3 region. Sequencing of the amplicons was done on the Illumina HiSeq platform. In the authors' own workflow: Synthetic template baselines were used to correct PCR bias computationally, reads within Hamming distance 2 were collapsed together, and singletons that could not be merged were discarded. By aligning reads against IMGT, V, D and J genes, CDR3 length, and insertions or deletions at six rearrangement sites were assigned. Within each subset, clonotype counts were normalized to the number of sorted cells before true diversity and Gini coefficients were calculated with the tcR R package. The overlap coefficient, calculated on TCRB nucleotide sequences, was used to quantify repertoire sharing. As a proxy for the pre-selection repertoire, out-of-frame TCRB sequences from naive cells were analyzed. TCRdb re-hosts the immuneACCESS table, in-frame sequences only. Its copies lack some clones; in the studies checked, an unresolved V gene accounts for under half of them, and the cause for the rest is not known. V and J calls and clone size are given by that table; D and trimming were obtained from the DNA. The sample table shows fewer than 900,000 clones, and 17% are seen once. Clones ranked in the top ten supply 0.023% of the sample.

This clone has just a few counts. Its antigen remains unidentified. Base qualities are not at hand, and no much larger clone is one base apart. This TCR was sampled from a woman aged 18-35 years in good health. The specimen was naive CD4+ T cells from blood. The sample's cell subset or site, from its label and the paper: true naive CD4+ T cells. The rearrangement joined TRBV11-2 to TRBJ2-3; 11 junctional bases match TRBD2. DNA sequence: TGTGCCAGCAGCTCGCGAAGGACTAGCGGGACAGATACGCAGTATTTT. The resulting protein is CASSSRRTSGTDTQYF.